This T cell receptor beta chain comes out of a study of cytomegalovirus exposure and HLA in healthy donors. Study findings and constraints: TCR beta chains numbering approximately 150 were designated cytomegalovirus-associated. There were reportedly fewer N-insertions in an Asian-associated ancestry cluster than the roughly 680-donor mean, in a later analysis.

Germline V gene lookup returns CDR1 SSHAT and CDR2 FNYEAQ (reference sequence). The CDR3 has 14 residues. It was with 60 Vbeta and 13 Jbeta primers that the PCR ran. Per the study methods: Approximately 12 million of roughly 81 million unique TCR beta chains were shared, per a later count. Here immunoSEQ multiplex PCR was the method, and the copy in TCRdb shows in-frame clones only, minus some. From that table come the V and J calls and clone size; the DNA was used to work out D and trimming. The sample lists more than 85,000 clones, around 75% occurring once. Only one count was recorded for this clone. The antigen is undetermined. The junction departs from germline at one end; a sequencing error may be responsible.

Sequenced material: PBMCs. This sequence was found in a man in his forties in good health and CMV-seronegative. The rearrangement joins TRBV7-7 to TRBJ2-5; D may correspond to TRBD1 or TRBD2 (8 bases each). The CDR3 reads CASSLAGTGETQYF. The CDR3 DNA reads TGTGCTAGCAGCTTAGCGGGGACAGGAGAGACCCAGTACTTC. The full variable domain, rest sourced from reference TRBV7-7 and TRBJ2-5, is GAGVSQSPRYKVTKRGQDVTLRCDPISSHATLYWYQQALGQGPEFLTYFNYEAQPDKSGLPSDRFSAERPEGSISTLTIQRTEQRDSAMYRCASSLAGTGETQYFGPGTRLLVL.